Below, one TCR beta chain is given with its context. Its antigen is currently unknown. The data derive from a study of OX40 agonist ivuxolimab in advanced cancers. Study context: Age averaged around 60 years (range roughly 23 to 85), and 80% to 90% were male.

Germline V CDR1 and CDR2: MNHEY, SVGAGI. Trimming left V 8 bases short and J 2 bases short, with 12 bases between. The CDR3 extends over 13 amino acids. This table comes from immunoSEQ multiplex PCR, and its TCRdb copy is limited to in-frame clones, with some not included. Of 55,000 to 65,000 clones listed, about 86% are singletons. Study outcomes and limitations: Expanded peripheral T cells had an undetermined antigen specificity.

This clonotype was obtained from an adult with an advanced solid tumor such as melanoma, head and neck, liver or kidney cancer. The chain is built from TRBV6-5 and TRBJ1-1; D unclear. The sample in question was CD4+ or CD8+ T cells sorted from blood, obtained in a trial of the OX40 agonist ivuxolimab. The CDR3 DNA reads TGTGCCAGCTATAAGGGATACAACACTGAAGCTTTCTTT. It codes for CASYKGYNTEAFF.